This entry features one T cell receptor beta chain sequence. Indicated treatment: around 19 received Ad26.COV2.S at low or high dose, single or two shots; five or six received placebo; per-sample allocation not given. The study sampled participants on day 63 after the first vaccine or placebo injection. The data originate from a study of Ad26.COV2.S vaccination and SARS-CoV-2 variants. Trimming took 1 base from V and 4 from J, leaving 9 bases between them. CDR1 and CDR2 (germline): SGHRS, YFSETQ. The CDR3 loop spans 13 amino acids. Measured with immunoSEQ multiplex PCR; TCRdb has only the in-frame clones, and not every one. This sample carries hundreds of thousands of clones, 89% of them seen once, and the ten largest clones take around 1.5%.

The rearrangement joins TRBV5-1 to TRBJ2-7; D perhaps matches TRBD1 (5 bases). The sequenced sample was peripheral blood, obtained in a trial of Ad26.COV2.S vaccine versus placebo. This clonotype was obtained from a person between 18 and 59 years old who received the Ad26.COV2.S COVID-19 vaccine or a placebo. This CDR3 reads CASSLTGLYEQYF. CDR3 coding DNA: TGCGCCAGCAGCTTGACAGGTTTATACGAGCAGTACTTC.